The subject of this entry is one T cell receptor (beta chain). The data originate from a study of spatial heterogeneity in lung cancer. The overall study: The average appearance count of each unique TCR and UMI combination in raw reads was more than nine.

CDR1 is MNHNS, CDR2 SASEGT, per germline. V lost 5 bases and J 4 bases, leaving 14 bases between the germline ends. CDR3 length: 14 residues. Each CDR3 protein gets one entry after TCRdb re-called the 5' RACE reads with MiXCR. The sample shows about 82,000 distinct CDR3 sequences, over 10% of them seen only once. The sample's time point: sample taken at primary tumor resection. Whole RNA, which was extracted from tumor, nontumor lung tissue or frozen PBMC, was sequenced without any cell sorting. The donor population consisted of some 70 patients with untreated, early-stage non-small cell lung cancer. V usage is TRBV6-1 and J usage is TRBJ1-1, with D possibly matching TRBD1 (5 bases). The TCR sequence derives from a male donor with early-stage non-small cell lung cancer. This specimen was PBMCs, taken at surgery. CDR3 coding DNA: TGTGCCAGCAGTCCAAATGGGGGTTTCACTGAAGCTTTCTTT. Translation gives CASSPNGGFTEAFF.